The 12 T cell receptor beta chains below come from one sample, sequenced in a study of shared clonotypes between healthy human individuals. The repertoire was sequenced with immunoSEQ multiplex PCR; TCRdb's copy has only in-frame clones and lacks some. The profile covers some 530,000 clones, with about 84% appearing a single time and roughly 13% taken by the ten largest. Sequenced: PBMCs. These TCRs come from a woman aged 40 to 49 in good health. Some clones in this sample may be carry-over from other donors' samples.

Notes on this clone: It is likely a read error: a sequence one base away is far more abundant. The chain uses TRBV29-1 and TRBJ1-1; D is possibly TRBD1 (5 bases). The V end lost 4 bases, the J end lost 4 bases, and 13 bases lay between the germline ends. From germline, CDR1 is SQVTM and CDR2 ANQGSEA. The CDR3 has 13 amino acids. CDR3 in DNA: TGCAGCGTTGTAAGGGATGGGGGCACTGAAGCTTTCTTT. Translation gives CSVVRDGGTEAFF.

The CDR3 nucleotides read TGTGCCAGCAGTGAGGGGAGCTCCTACAATGAGCAGTTCTTC. It specifies CASSEGSSYNEQFF. This rearrangement joins TRBV25-1 to TRBJ2-1; tentatively, D is TRBD2 (5 bases). CDR3 size: 14 residues. V was shortened by 3 bases and J by 0 bases, with 6 bases between the two germline ends. CDR1 is MGHDK and CDR2 is SYGVNS in the germline V gene.

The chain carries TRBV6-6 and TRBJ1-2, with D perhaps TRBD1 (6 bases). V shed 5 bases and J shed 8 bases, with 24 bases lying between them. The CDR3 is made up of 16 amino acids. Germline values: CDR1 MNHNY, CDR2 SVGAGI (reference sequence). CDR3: CASSPSFPGGASGYTF. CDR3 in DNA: TGTGCCAGCAGTCCTTCATTTCCCGGGGGCGCGTCCGGCTACACCTTC.

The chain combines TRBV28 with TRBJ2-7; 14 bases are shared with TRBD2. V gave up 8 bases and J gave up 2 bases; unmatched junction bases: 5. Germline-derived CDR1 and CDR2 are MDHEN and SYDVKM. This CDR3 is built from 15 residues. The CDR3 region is CASGTSGSPPYEQYF. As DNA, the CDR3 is TGTGCCAGCGGGACTAGCGGGAGCCCCCCCTACGAGCAGTACTTC.

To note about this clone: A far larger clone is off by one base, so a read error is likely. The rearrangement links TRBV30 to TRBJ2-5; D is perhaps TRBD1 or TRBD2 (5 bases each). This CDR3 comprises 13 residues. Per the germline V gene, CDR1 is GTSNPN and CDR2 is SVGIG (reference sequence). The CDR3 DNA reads TGTGCCTGGAGTCACCGGGGCCAAGAGGCCCAGTACTTC. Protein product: CAWSHRGQEAQYF.

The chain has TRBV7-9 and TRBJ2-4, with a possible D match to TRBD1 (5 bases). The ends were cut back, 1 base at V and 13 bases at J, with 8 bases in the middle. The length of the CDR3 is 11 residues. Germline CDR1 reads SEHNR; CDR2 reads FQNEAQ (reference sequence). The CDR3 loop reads CASSLVGHQYF. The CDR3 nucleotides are TGTGCCAGCAGCTTAGTGGGGCACCAGTACTTC.

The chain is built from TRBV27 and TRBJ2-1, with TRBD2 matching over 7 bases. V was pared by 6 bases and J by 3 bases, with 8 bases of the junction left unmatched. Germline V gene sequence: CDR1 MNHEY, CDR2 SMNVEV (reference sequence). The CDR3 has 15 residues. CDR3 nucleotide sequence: TGTGCCAGCAGACGCGACGGGGAGGGCTACAATGAGCAGTTCTTC. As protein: CASRRDGEGYNEQFF.

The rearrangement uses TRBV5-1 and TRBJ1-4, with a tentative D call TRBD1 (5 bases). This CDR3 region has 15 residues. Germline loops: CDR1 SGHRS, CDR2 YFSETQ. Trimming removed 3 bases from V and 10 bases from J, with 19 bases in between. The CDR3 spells CASSSQGPMRGKLFF. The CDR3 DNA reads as TGCGCCAGCAGCTCCCAGGGCCCTATGCGAGGAAAACTGTTTTTT.

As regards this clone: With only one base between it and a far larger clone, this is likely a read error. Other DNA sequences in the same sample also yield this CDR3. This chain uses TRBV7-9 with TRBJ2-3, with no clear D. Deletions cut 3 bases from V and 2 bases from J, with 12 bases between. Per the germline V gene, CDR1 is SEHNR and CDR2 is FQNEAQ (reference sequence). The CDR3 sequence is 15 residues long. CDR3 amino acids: CASSFQGLDTDTQYF. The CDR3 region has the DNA TGTGCCAGCAGCTTCCAAGGTCTGGACACAGATACGCAGTATTTT.

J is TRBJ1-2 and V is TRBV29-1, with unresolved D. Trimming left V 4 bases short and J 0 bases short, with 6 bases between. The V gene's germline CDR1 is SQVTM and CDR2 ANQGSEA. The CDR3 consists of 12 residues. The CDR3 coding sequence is TGCAGCGTTGGGAGTCCTAACTATGGCTACACCTTC. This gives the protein CSVGSPNYGYTF. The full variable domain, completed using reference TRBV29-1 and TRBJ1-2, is SAVISQKPSRDICQRGTSLTIQCQVDSQVTMMFWYRQQPGQSLTLIATANQGSEATYESGFVIDKFPISRPNLTFSTLTVSNMSPEDSSIYLCSVGSPNYGYTFGSGTRLTVV.

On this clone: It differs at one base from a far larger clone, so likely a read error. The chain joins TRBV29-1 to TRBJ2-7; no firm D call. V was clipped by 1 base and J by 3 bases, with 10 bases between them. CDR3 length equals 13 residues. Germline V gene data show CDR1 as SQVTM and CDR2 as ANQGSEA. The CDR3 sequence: CSVEGVQSYEQYF. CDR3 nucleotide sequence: TGCAGCGTTGAAGGAGTACAGAGCTACGAGCAGTACTTC.

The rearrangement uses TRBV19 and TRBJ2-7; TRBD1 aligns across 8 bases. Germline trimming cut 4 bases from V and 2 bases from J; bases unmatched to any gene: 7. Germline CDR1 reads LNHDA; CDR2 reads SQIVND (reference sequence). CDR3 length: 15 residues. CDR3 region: CASSNRGTSTYEQYF. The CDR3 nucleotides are TGTGCCAGTAGTAACAGGGGGACCTCCACCTACGAGCAGTACTTC.